These 28 T cell receptor beta chains originate from one sample sequenced in a study of blood T cell repertoires in COVID-19 (dated by TCRdb to about 2020). The method behind the library was the immunoSEQ multiplex PCR assay. TCRdb provides this immuneACCESS table in a form limited to in-frame rearrangements. Some clones are lacking; in checked studies, under half of them reflect an unresolved V gene, and why the rest are absent is not known. The table for this sample lists around 260,000 clones; roughly 90% of them were counted only once. Approximately 0.7% of the sample goes to the ten largest clones. Sequencing was performed on peripheral blood. All receptors come from a human donor in a cohort sampled during active COVID-19.

DNA for the CDR3: TGCGCCAGCAGCCCCCGGCCGAGGGACACCTACGAGCAGTACTTC. This encodes CASSPRPRDTYEQYF. The chain employs TRBV4-3 and TRBJ2-7, with a possible D match to TRBD1 (6 bases). The germline V gene encodes CDR1 LGHNA and CDR2 YSLEER. The length of the CDR3 is 15 residues. V was trimmed by 4 bases and J by 2 bases, leaving 15 bases between them.

This chain uses TRBV14 with TRBJ1-5; D is uncertain. The V gene lost 4 bases and the J gene lost 9 bases, with 4 bases spanning the gap. The CDR3 is 10 residues long. Germline lookup yields CDR1 SGHDN and CDR2 FVKESK. CDR3 DNA: TGTGCCAGCAGCCTCGGGCCCCAGCATTTT. Amino acids: CASSLGPQHF.

The gene calls are TRBV12-3 or TRBV12-4 and TRBJ2-1; 7 positions agree with TRBD1. The V segment lost 2 bases and the J segment 8 bases; nucleotides outside the gene matches: 0. The length of the CDR3 is 12 residues. CDR3 in amino acids: CASSLTGDEQFF. In DNA, the CDR3 is TGTGCCAGCAGTTTAACAGGGGATGAGCAGTTCTTC.

The J gene is TRBJ2-7, the V gene TRBV18; D is unclear. Germline-derived CDR1 and CDR2 are KGHSH and LQKENI. There are 12 residues in the CDR3. With 4 bases removed from V and 3 bases from J, the gap between germline ends came to 7 bases. The chain's CDR3 is CASSLQNYEQYF. The CDR3 DNA reads TGTGCCAGCTCACTCCAGAACTACGAGCAGTACTTC. The entire variable domain, with the rest obtained from reference TRBV18 and TRBJ2-7, is as follows: NAGVMQNPRHLVRRRGQEARLRCSPMKGHSHVYWYRQLPEEGLKFMVYLQKENIIDESGMPKERFSAEFPKEGPSILRIQQVVRGDSAAYFCASSLQNYEQYFGPGTRLTVT.

The J gene is TRBJ1-5, the V gene TRBV19; 8 nucleotides match TRBD1. Germline CDR1 and CDR2: LNHDA and SQIVND (reference sequence). V trimming: 5 bases; J trimming: 1 base; junction bases outside the gene matches: 1. The CDR3 runs 14 residues. CDR3 sequence (DNA): TGTGCCAGTAGTTGGACAGGGAGCAATCAGCCCCAGCATTTT. Amino acid sequence: CASSWTGSNQPQHF.

The rearrangement joins TRBV9 to TRBJ2-7; a weak D match, TRBD1 (6 bases). Looked up from germline, CDR1 is SGDLS and CDR2 is YYNGEE. The length of the CDR3 is 16 residues. V lost 7 bases and J lost 0, with 20 bases in between. The chain's CDR3 is CASSPTGTTYSYEQYF. The CDR3 DNA follows: TGTGCCAGCTCCCCGACCGGGACAACATACTCCTACGAGCAGTACTTC. The entire variable domain, with the rest obtained from reference TRBV9 and TRBJ2-7, is as follows: DSGVTQTPKHLITATGQRVTLRCSPRSGDLSVYWYQQSLDQGLQFLIQYYNGEERAKGNILERFSAQQFPDLHSELNLSSLELGDSALYFCASSPTGTTYSYEQYFGPGTRLTVT.

This sequence joins TRBV2 and TRBJ1-6; a possible D gene is TRBD1 (6 bases). CDR3 length: 15 amino acids. Looked up from germline, CDR1 is SNHLY and CDR2 is FYNNEI. Trimming took off 8 bases at V and 10 bases at J, with 21 bases between the two ends. The CDR3 protein is CASGETRGGGSPLHF. The CDR3 DNA reads TGTGCCAGCGGCGAAACGAGGGGGGGTGGATCACCCCTCCACTTT.

The V gene is TRBV2, the J gene TRBJ1-5, with 7 bases matching TRBD1. The J segment lost 4 bases and the V segment lost 8 bases, leaving 8 bases of the junction unmatched. CDR1 SNHLY and CDR2 FYNNEI come from the germline V gene. The CDR3 is 14 residues long. CDR3 DNA sequence: TGTGCCAGCGGAGGGGACAGCCGGAATCAGCCCCAGCATTTT. Translated, it gives CASGGDSRNQPQHF.

The chain couples TRBV18 to TRBJ1-2; 7 nucleotides match TRBD1. V lost 5 bases to trimming and J lost 8 bases; unmatched junction nucleotides: 14. The CDR3 length is 15 residues. CDR1 and CDR2 from the germline V gene are KGHSH and LQKENI. CDR3 region: CASSSNLGTDEGYTF. CDR3 coding DNA: TGTGCCAGCTCAAGTAATTTGGGGACAGACGAAGGCTACACCTTC. The full variable domain, its missing parts supplied by reference TRBV18 and TRBJ1-2, is NAGVMQNPRHLVRRRGQEARLRCSPMKGHSHVYWYRQLPEEGLKFMVYLQKENIIDESGMPKERFSAEFPKEGPSILRIQQVVRGDSAAYFCASSSNLGTDEGYTFGSGTRLTVV.

The chain joins TRBV28 to TRBJ2-7; 8 bases fit TRBD1. V trimming: 6 bases; J trimming: 5 bases; junction bases outside the gene matches: 12. Germline CDR1 and CDR2: MDHEN and SYDVKM. This CDR3 contains 15 residues. DNA of the CDR3: TGTGCCAGCAGCCCAGGGGGTGGACAGGGCCACGAGCAGTACTTC. It codes for CASSPGGGQGHEQYF. Full variable domain (remainder filled in from reference TRBV28 and TRBJ2-7): DVKVTQSSRYLVKRTGEKVFLECVQDMDHENMFWYRQDPGLGLRLIYFSYDVKMKEKGDIPEGYSVSREKKERFSLILESASTNQTSMYLCASSPGGGQGHEQYFGPGTRLTVT.

The genes are TRBV6-5 and TRBJ1-3, with D perhaps matching TRBD1 (5 bases). V dropped 0 bases and J dropped 0 bases, with 9 bases sitting between them. The CDR3 has 16 amino acids. Germline-derived CDR1 and CDR2 are MNHEY and SVGAGI. The CDR3 is CASSYSTEASGNTIYF. The CDR3 DNA reads TGTGCCAGCAGTTACTCGACAGAGGCCTCTGGAAACACCATATATTTT.

The chain links TRBV7-2 to TRBJ2-7; 8 nucleotides match TRBD2. The CDR3 sequence is 15 residues long. The junction had 6 bases not matched to a gene; V was cut back by 2 bases and J by 3 bases. Germline lookup yields CDR1 SGHTA and CDR2 FQGNSA. CDR3 amino acids: CASSLRAGGRYEQYF. CDR3 bases: TGTGCCAGCAGCTTAAGGGCGGGGGGCCGCTACGAGCAGTACTTC.

This clone occurred once. The chain is built from TRBV25-1 and TRBJ1-1; no definite D call. The V gene's germline CDR1 is MGHDK and CDR2 SYGVNS. The length of the CDR3 is 15 residues. The V and J ends lost 5 bases and 5 bases respectively, with 18 bases between them. The CDR3 sequence: CASSPPPGVETEAFF. The CDR3 nucleotides read TGTGCCAGCAGTCCCCCCCCCGGGGTGGAAACTGAAGCTTTCTTT.

This chain uses TRBV5-4 with TRBJ1-1; tentatively, D is TRBD1 (5 bases). V was trimmed by 2 bases and J by 6 bases, leaving 14 bases between them. The V gene's germline CDR1 is SGHNT and CDR2 YYREEE (reference sequence). CDR3 length: 14 residues. CDR3 sequence: CASSFSRRASEAFF. The CDR3 DNA reads TGTGCCAGCAGCTTTAGTCGCAGGGCCTCTGAAGCTTTCTTT. Variable domain in full (rest from reference TRBV5-4 and TRBJ1-1): ETGVTQSPTHLIKTRGQQVTLRCSSQSGHNTVSWYQQALGQGPQFIFQYYREEENGRGNFPPRFSGLQFPNYSSELNVNALELDDSALYLCASSFSRRASEAFFGQGTRLTVV.

The genes are TRBV10-3 and TRBJ1-4; no definite D call. Germline CDR1 ENHRY, CDR2 SYGVKD. This CDR3 contains 15 residues. Between the trimmed V and J ends, which lost 4 bases and 4 bases, there was a span of 13 bases. For the CDR3, the DNA is TGTGCCATCAGTGCTAGTTCGGGGTATAATGAAAAACTGTTTTTT. Its translation is CAISASSGYNEKLFF.

The V and J genes are TRBV19 and TRBJ1-5, with a tentative D call TRBD1 (5 bases). In germline, CDR1 is LNHDA, CDR2 SQIVND (reference sequence). The CDR3 consists of 14 residues. Trimming removed 2 bases at V and 7 bases at J, with 12 bases between. The DNA for the CDR3 is TGTGCCAGTAGTATATCTGGGGCAAGACAGCCCCAGCATTTT. It is translated as CASSISGARQPQHF.

The genes are TRBV27 and TRBJ2-5, with TRBD1 as a possible D gene (6 bases). There are 14 residues in the CDR3. The germline V and J ends were trimmed by 8 bases and 6 bases, with 19 bases remaining between them. The V gene's germline CDR1 is MNHEY and CDR2 SMNVEV (reference sequence). The CDR3 region is CASASTGNRKTQYF. CDR3 bases: TGTGCCAGCGCCAGTACAGGGAATCGAAAGACCCAGTACTTC.

J is TRBJ2-7 and V is TRBV28; TRBD2 matches 10 bases. CDR3 length: 14 residues. From germline, CDR1 is MDHEN and CDR2 SYDVKM. The ends lost 6 bases at V and 0 bases at J; junction bases unmatched: 2. This CDR3 reads CASSGLAVSYEQYF. The CDR3 DNA is TGTGCCAGCAGCGGACTAGCGGTCTCCTACGAGCAGTACTTC.

The rearrangement joins TRBV5-1 to TRBJ2-3; the D is unclear. The length of the CDR3 is 14 residues. V lost 4 bases and J lost 4, with 13 bases in between. Per germline, CDR1 SGHRS and CDR2 YFSETQ. The CDR3 loop reads CASSPGEASDTQYF. The CDR3 DNA reads as TGCGCCAGCAGCCCCGGAGAGGCCTCAGATACGCAGTATTTT.

The V gene is TRBV2, the J gene TRBJ1-3, with unresolved D. Trimming removed 7 bases at V and 2 bases at J, with 15 bases between. The CDR3 has 15 residues. Germline V gives CDR1 SNHLY, CDR2 FYNNEI. In DNA form, the CDR3 reads TGTGCCAGCACCCAGGCCCGACAAGCTGGAAACACCATATATTTT. This translates into CASTQARQAGNTIYF.

The CDR3 nucleotides are TGTGCCAGCAGCTCGATAGGTGCGGGCACAGATACGCAGTATTTT. Translation: CASSSIGAGTDTQYF. The chain couples TRBV7-3 to TRBJ2-3, with unresolved D. Trimming took off 4 bases at V and 1 base at J, with 12 bases between the two ends. CDR1 and CDR2 (germline): SGHTA, FQGTGA. The CDR3 spans 15 residues.

The chain joins TRBV2 to TRBJ1-1; D call uncertain. Trimming shortened V by 10 bases and J by 8 bases, and 11 bases separated the two germline ends. The germline V gene encodes CDR1 SNHLY and CDR2 FYNNEI. This CDR3 is built from 10 residues. CDR3 residues: CATVKQEAFF. In DNA, the CDR3 is TGTGCCACCGTAAAACAAGAAGCTTTCTTT.

In its sample, this clone was seen a few times. The genes are TRBV27 and TRBJ2-7, with 8 bases matching TRBD1. The CDR3 runs 14 residues. CDR1 is MNHEY, CDR2 SMNVEV, per germline (reference sequence). V was clipped by 3 bases and J by 2 bases; unmatched bases: 3. For the CDR3, the DNA is TGTGCCAGCAGTTTGGACAGGGAGACCTACGAGCAGTACTTC. This translates into CASSLDRETYEQYF.

The V and J genes are TRBV6-1 and TRBJ1-5; TRBD1 agrees at 7 bases. V gave up 1 base and J gave up 4 bases; unmatched junction bases: 4. Germline V gene data show CDR1 as MNHNS and CDR2 as SASEGT. CDR3 length: 15 residues. CDR3 sequence: CASSEVTGQNQPQHF. In nucleotides, the CDR3 is TGTGCCAGCAGTGAAGTGACAGGGCAGAATCAGCCCCAGCATTTT.

The chain combines TRBV4-3 with TRBJ1-3; 9 bases are shared with TRBD1. CDR3 length equals 17 residues. V lost 1 base, J lost 2 bases, and 6 bases stayed unmatched. Germline V CDR1 and CDR2: LGHNA, YSLEER. This CDR3 is CASSQGTGDPPGNTIYF. CDR3 DNA: TGCGCCAGCAGCCAAGGGACAGGGGATCCTCCTGGAAACACCATATATTTT.

The CDR3 DNA reads as TGTGCCAGTAGTATAAGAGTGAGGGAGACCCAGTACTTC. Translated: CASSIRVRETQYF. The chain employs TRBV19 and TRBJ2-5; D unclear. This CDR3 region has 13 residues. CDR1 is LNHDA, CDR2 SQIVND, per germline (reference sequence). V lost 2 bases and J 5 bases, leaving 9 bases between the germline ends.

The chain employs TRBV10-3 and TRBJ2-1; tentatively, D is TRBD2 (6 bases). Germline lookup yields CDR1 ENHRY and CDR2 SYGVKD. CDR3 size: 14 residues. V lost 4 bases and J lost 5, with 12 bases in between. The CDR3 region has the DNA TGTGCCATCAGTGGCGGGACCGGGAACAATGAGCAGTTCTTC. Translating gives CAISGGTGNNEQFF.

The chain links TRBV24-1 to TRBJ1-1; D possibly corresponds to TRBD1 (6 bases). This CDR3 comprises 14 residues. Germline assignment: CDR1 KGHDR and CDR2 SFDVKD. Trimming took off 4 bases at V and 1 base at J, with 9 bases between the two ends. The CDR3 sequence: CATSDATGNTEAFF. In nucleotides, the CDR3 is TGTGCCACCAGTGACGCGACAGGGAACACTGAAGCTTTCTTT.